A selection of T cell receptor beta chains follows, all from one sample in a study of cytomegalovirus exposure and HLA in healthy donors. The repertoire was sequenced with immunoSEQ multiplex PCR; TCRdb's copy has only in-frame clones and lacks some. The sample comprises 200,000 or so clones, 84% of which are singletons, and over 2% rests with the top ten. What was sequenced was PBMCs. The receptors originated from a woman in her fifties or sixties in good health and CMV-seropositive. Each CDR3 is given with its conserved first and last residue. The D gene is left open where the match is weak. Some rows mark clone size as missing; the rest say once, few, many or name a class of expanded clone.

j_gene: TRBJ2-3; d_gene: .; abundance: .; v_gene: TRBV15; CDR3aa: CATSRDSDLDTQYF; CDR3nt: TGTGCCACCAGCAGAGACTCGGACTTAGATACGCAGTATTTT
j_gene: TRBJ2-7; d_gene: .; abundance: .; v_gene: TRBV5-4; CDR3aa: CASSLSTGTAYEQYF; CDR3nt: TGTGCCAGCAGCTTGTCGACAGGGACTGCCTACGAGCAGTACTTC
j_gene: TRBJ2-5; d_gene: .; abundance: once; v_gene: TRBV5-6; CDR3aa: CASHRELQETQYF; CDR3nt: TGTGCCAGTCACCGGGAACTACAAGAGACCCAGTACTTC
j_gene: TRBJ2-7; d_gene: .; abundance: .; v_gene: TRBV7-2; CDR3aa: CASSWGTYEQYF; CDR3nt: TGTGCCAGCAGCTGGGGGACATACGAGCAGTACTTC
j_gene: TRBJ1-1; d_gene: TRBD1; abundance: .; v_gene: TRBV7-2; CDR3aa: CASRPPGGATEAFF; CDR3nt: TGTGCCAGCAGGCCCCCAGGGGGCGCAACTGAAGCTTTCTTT
j_gene: TRBJ1-5; d_gene: .; abundance: .; v_gene: TRBV7-9; CDR3aa: CASSLGGDQPQHF; CDR3nt: TGTGCCAGCAGCTTAGGGGGAGATCAGCCCCAGCATTTT
j_gene: TRBJ1-1; d_gene: .; abundance: .; v_gene: TRBV5-4; CDR3aa: CASSRNTEAFF; CDR3nt: TGTGCCAGCAGCCGGAACACTGAAGCTTTCTTT
j_gene: TRBJ2-3; d_gene: .; abundance: .; v_gene: TRBV5-1; CDR3aa: CASSLPPTDTQYF; CDR3nt: TGCGCCAGCAGCCTCCCTCCCACAGATACGCAGTATTTT
j_gene: TRBJ1-1; d_gene: TRBD1; abundance: .; v_gene: TRBV6-1; CDR3aa: CASSESRGSTEAFF; CDR3nt: TGTGCCAGCAGTGAATCCAGGGGGAGCACTGAAGCTTTCTTT
j_gene: TRBJ2-5; d_gene: TRBD1; abundance: .; v_gene: TRBV6-5; CDR3aa: CASSSGQGRQETQYF; CDR3nt: TGTGCCAGCAGTTCAGGACAGGGAAGACAAGAGACCCAGTACTTC
j_gene: TRBJ1-1; d_gene: .; abundance: .; v_gene: TRBV18; CDR3aa: CASSPYPGALNTEAFF; CDR3nt: TGTGCCAGCTCACCCTACCCAGGGGCCTTGAACACTGAAGCTTTCTTT
j_gene: TRBJ1-2; d_gene: .; abundance: .; v_gene: TRBV7-9; CDR3aa: CASSLPEGRNGYTF; CDR3nt: TGTGCCAGCAGCTTACCTGAGGGGAGGAATGGCTACACCTTC
j_gene: TRBJ2-3; d_gene: TRBD2; abundance: once; v_gene: TRBV5-4; CDR3aa: CASSQGLAGGGADTQYF; CDR3nt: TGCGCCAGCAGCCAAGGACTAGCGGGGGGGGGCGCAGATACGCAGTATTTT
j_gene: TRBJ1-2; d_gene: .; abundance: .; v_gene: TRBV6-5; CDR3aa: CASSYEAGFNYGYTF; CDR3nt: TGTGCCAGCAGTTATGAAGCGGGATTTAACTATGGCTACACCTTC
j_gene: TRBJ2-7; d_gene: .; abundance: .; v_gene: TRBV19; CDR3aa: CASSTPAAGSPYEQYF; CDR3nt: TGTGCCAGTAGTACCCCCGCGGCAGGGTCACCCTACGAGCAGTACTTC
j_gene: TRBJ1-3; d_gene: .; abundance: .; v_gene: TRBV7-9; CDR3aa: CASSKNQGQLSSGNTIYF; CDR3nt: TGTGCCAGCAGCAAGAACCAGGGGCAACTAAGCTCTGGAAACACCATATATTTT
j_gene: TRBJ1-1; d_gene: .; abundance: .; v_gene: TRBV6-5; CDR3aa: CASSYWRGTEAFF; CDR3nt: TGTGCCAGCAGTTATTGGCGAGGGACTGAAGCTTTCTTT
j_gene: TRBJ2-1; d_gene: TRBD2; abundance: .; v_gene: TRBV5-1; CDR3aa: CASSLTLSGGVYEQFF; CDR3nt: TGCGCCAGCAGCCTTACGCTTAGCGGGGGGGTGTATGAGCAGTTCTTC
j_gene: TRBJ2-3; d_gene: TRBD2; abundance: .; v_gene: TRBV6-6; CDR3aa: CASRSGTSGTDTQYF; CDR3nt: TGTGCCAGCAGATCCGGGACTAGCGGCACAGATACGCAGTATTTT